This T cell receptor beta chain appears in the sequencing data of a study of Tregs in tolerant kidney transplant recipients. In the study overall: Sorting of CD4+CD25+CD127- cells followed 3-day belatacept mixed lymphocyte reactions, sometimes with approximately 5-day graft donor restimulation. Sorting used antibodies to exclude donor cells. Broader study findings: Biological reproducibility was not directly addressed, but technical replication error appeared minimal.

TCRdb's copy holds only in-frame clones and misses some; the assay was immunoSEQ multiplex PCR. Seen here are approximately 41,000 clones, less than 97% observed once, and the top ten hold 0.37%. The CDR3 runs 14 residues. V shed 4 bases and J shed 4 bases, with 15 bases lying between them. Germline CDR1 is SGHRS and CDR2 is YFSETQ. Note on this clone: The antigen remains unidentified.

The rearrangement links TRBV5-1 to TRBJ2-7; possible D gene TRBD2, 6 bases. Sequenced material: Tregs from blood cultured with allogeneic cells. The sequence derives from a human donor in good health. The CDR3 nucleotides are TGCGCCAGCAGCCTAATCGGCGGGATGTACGAGCAGTACTTC. Translated: CASSLIGGMYEQYF.